The T cell receptor beta chain under discussion was sequenced for a study of cytomegalovirus exposure and HLA in healthy donors. Points from the study as a whole: Cytomegalovirus status was reportedly diagnosed by the classifier with high sensitivity and specificity.

TCRdb's copy holds only in-frame clones and misses some; the assay was immunoSEQ multiplex PCR. Of approximately 260,000 clones listed, 80% to 90% were seen once; the top ten hold roughly 1%. CDR1 MNHEY and CDR2 SVGAGI come from the germline V gene. The CDR3 sequence is 14 residues long. Germline trimming cut 2 bases from V and 8 bases from J; bases unmatched to any gene: 8. In the case of this clone: Its specificity is unknown.

The clonotype originates from a woman between 18 and 29 years old in good health and CMV-seronegative. The chain combines TRBV6-5 with TRBJ1-2; 7 positions agree with TRBD1. Sample: PBMCs. The CDR3 coding sequence is TGTGCCAGCAGTTACGCCTCGACAGGGTTGGGCTACACCTTC. It yields the protein CASSYASTGLGYTF.